The 10 T cell receptor beta chains below were found in one sample sequenced in a study of beta chain features in type 1 diabetes. As every portion of the isolated RNA was reverse transcribed, the sequencing read expressed TCRB transcripts. Data came from immunoSEQ multiplex PCR; TCRdb stores just in-frame clones and leaves some out. The top ten hold approximately 0.05% of the sample, which has some 410,000 clones, roughly an eighth seen once. The specimen sequenced was naive CD4+ T cells from blood. The receptors were gathered from a woman in her late teens or twenties in good health.

This clone was counted between two and nine times. In DNA form, the CDR3 reads TGTGCCAGCAGCACCTCGAGTGGGGACACCGGGGAGCTGTTTTTT. The encoded protein is CASSTSSGDTGELFF. The V gene is TRBV7-2, the J gene TRBJ2-2, with D uncertain. V lost 5 bases, J lost 3 bases, and 13 bases lay in between. Germline values: CDR1 SGHTA, CDR2 FQGNSA. CDR3 length: 15 amino acids.

This clone was detected ten times or more. The CDR3 sequence: CASSPMGLNEQFF. The CDR3, as DNA: TGTGCCAGCTCCCCCATGGGGTTAAATGAGCAGTTCTTC. The chain couples TRBV25-1 to TRBJ2-1; D uncertain. The germline V gene has CDR1 MGHDK and CDR2 SYGVNS. Trimming pared 8 bases from V and 7 bases from J, leaving 15 bases between. The CDR3 has 13 residues.

Worth noting for this clone: The sample contains more than one DNA sequence encoding this CDR3. The V and J genes are TRBV7-9 and TRBJ1-1; D uncertain. Germline CDR1 and CDR2: SEHNR and FQNEAQ (reference sequence). Deletions cut 3 bases from V and 1 base from J, with 3 bases between. This CDR3 has 12 amino acids. The CDR3 coding sequence is TGTGCCAGCAGCTTCAAGAACACTGAAGCTTTCTTT. Translated, it gives CASSFKNTEAFF. The full variable domain, completed using reference TRBV7-9 and TRBJ1-1, is DTGVSQNPRHKITKRGQNVTFRCDPISEHNRLYWYRQTLGQGPEFLTYFQNEAQLEKSRLLSDRFSAERPKGSFSTLEIQRTEQGDSAMYLCASSFKNTEAFFGQGTRLTVV.

The V call is TRBV19, the J call TRBJ1-1, with D uncertain. The CDR3 covers 14 residues. The germline CDR1 and CDR2 sequences are LNHDA and SQIVND (reference sequence). The germline V and J ends were trimmed by 5 bases and 6 bases, with 16 bases remaining between them. The CDR3 region is CASSDRGVSPEAFF. DNA for the CDR3: TGTGCCAGTAGTGACCGTGGGGTTAGTCCTGAAGCTTTCTTT. The complete variable domain, with remaining parts taken from reference TRBV19 and TRBJ1-1, reads DGGITQSPKYLFRKEGQNVTLSCEQNLNHDAMYWYRQDPGQGLRLIYYSQIVNDFQKGDIAEGYSVSREKKESFPLTVTSAQKNPTAFYLCASSDRGVSPEAFFGQGTRLTVV.

The rearrangement uses TRBV7-6 and TRBJ1-6, with D uncertain. The CDR3 covers 13 residues. Germline CDR1 reads SGHVS; CDR2 reads FNYEAQ. V was trimmed by 2 bases and J by 6 bases, leaving 5 bases between them. CDR3 DNA: TGTGCCAGCAGCTTAAGTCGTAATTCACCCCTCCACTTT. As protein: CASSLSRNSPLHF.

This clone was seen many times. J is TRBJ1-1 and V is TRBV29-1; D remains unclear. The CDR3 totals 11 residues. Germline-derived CDR1 and CDR2 are SQVTM and ANQGSEA. The V end lost 5 bases, the J end lost 4 bases, and 8 bases lay between the germline ends. As DNA, the CDR3 is TGCAGCGTTCTCGACATCACTGAAGCTTTCTTT. Translation gives CSVLDITEAFF.

This clone was seen more than once but under ten times. This rearrangement joins TRBV4-2 to TRBJ2-7; 10 nucleotides agree with TRBD2. The J segment lost 6 bases and the V segment lost 0 bases, leaving 8 bases of the junction unmatched. This CDR3 is 16 amino acids long. Germline CDR1 and CDR2: LGHNA and YNFKEQ. The CDR3 is CASSQDERLAGAEQYF. In DNA form, the CDR3 reads TGTGCCAGCAGCCAAGACGAGAGGCTAGCGGGAGCCGAGCAGTACTTC.

This clone was counted only a few times. The chain has TRBV18 and TRBJ2-7; D call uncertain. V was cut by 4 bases and J by 6 bases, with 19 bases left in between. CDR1 is KGHSH and CDR2 is LQKENI in the germline V gene. CDR3 length equals 15 residues. The chain's CDR3 is CASSLRKGPYGEQYV. CDR3 DNA sequence: TGTGCCAGCTCACTGCGGAAAGGACCGTACGGCGAGCAGTACGTC.

This clone has only a few counts. The chain recombines TRBV29-1 with TRBJ1-6; D gene uncertain. CDR1 and CDR2 from the germline V gene are SQVTM and ANQGSEA. V shed 4 bases and J shed 6 bases, with 10 bases lying between them. The CDR3 runs 13 residues. CDR3 residues: CSVAATVNSPLHF. In DNA form, the CDR3 reads TGCAGCGTTGCGGCCACCGTTAATTCACCCCTCCACTTT.

The chain combines TRBV7-8 with TRBJ2-3; 8 bases are a match to TRBD1. V shed 5 bases, J shed 0 bases, and the junction held 7 bases outside the gene matches. Germline V gene lookup returns CDR1 SGHVS and CDR2 FQNEAQ. The CDR3 consists of 16 residues. The CDR3 nucleotides are TGTGCCAGCAGCCCACAGGGGGGCGCGAGCACAGATACGCAGTATTTT. It encodes CASSPQGGASTDTQYF.